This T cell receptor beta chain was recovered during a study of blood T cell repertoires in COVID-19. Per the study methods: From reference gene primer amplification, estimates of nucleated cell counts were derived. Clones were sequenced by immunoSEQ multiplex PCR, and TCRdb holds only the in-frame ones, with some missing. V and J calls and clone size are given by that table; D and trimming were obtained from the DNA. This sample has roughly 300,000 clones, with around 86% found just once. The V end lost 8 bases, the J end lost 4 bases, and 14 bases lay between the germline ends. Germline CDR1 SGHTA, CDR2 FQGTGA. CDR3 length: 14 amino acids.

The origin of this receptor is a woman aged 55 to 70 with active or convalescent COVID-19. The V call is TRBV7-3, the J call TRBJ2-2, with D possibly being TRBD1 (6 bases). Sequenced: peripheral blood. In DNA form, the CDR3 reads TGTGCCAGCGCTTTACTGGGGGCCACCGGGGAGCTGTTTTTT. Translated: CASALLGATGELFF.